This TCR beta chain was recovered during a study of T cell clones after liver transplantation. On the study more broadly: As an antigen-independent comparator, third-party-reactive TCRbeta sequences came from pre-transplant mixed lymphocyte reactions.

V was clipped by 2 bases and J by 1 base; unmatched bases: 11. The CDR3 spans 19 residues. Germline V gene sequence: CDR1 SEHNR, CDR2 FQNEAQ (reference sequence). Assay used: immunoSEQ multiplex PCR; TCRdb lists only in-frame clones, some missing. The top ten clones hold about 25% of a sample with 25,000 to 35,000 clones, just under 95% of them seen once. Sequenced material: CD8+ T cells from blood, taken 12 months after liver transplant. The receptor comes from a human patient who received a liver transplant. Some T cells may possibly be graft donor cells. The rearrangement uses TRBV7-9 and TRBJ2-3; 11 bases fit TRBD2. This chain's CDR3 is CASSLRGGLAGGGTDTQYF. The CDR3 bases are TGTGCCAGCAGCTTAAGGGGCGGGCTAGCGGGAGGCGGCACAGATACGCAGTATTTT.